The 8 T cell receptor beta chains below were found in one sample sequenced in a study of blood T cell repertoires in COVID-19. Measured with immunoSEQ multiplex PCR; TCRdb has only the in-frame clones, and not every one. The table has over 95,000 clones, approximately 80% seen once. The sample consisted of peripheral blood. These receptors were taken from a human donor in a cohort sampled during active COVID-19.

The rearrangement joins TRBV7-2 to TRBJ1-6, with D unclear. Looked up from germline, CDR1 is SGHTA and CDR2 is FQGNSA. The CDR3 loop spans 14 amino acids. The V and J ends lost 1 base and 10 bases respectively, with 11 bases between them. As DNA, the CDR3 is TGTGCCAGCAGCTTAGGAGGGTTCGACTCACCCCTCCACTTT. The encoded protein is CASSLGGFDSPLHF.

V gene TRBV9 combines with J gene TRBJ2-4; 7 bases line up with TRBD1. J gave up 0 bases and V 3 bases, and 6 bases lay outside the gene matches. Germline CDR1 and CDR2: SGDLS and YYNGEE. The CDR3 contains 16 residues. CDR3 protein: CASSARDRLAKNIQYF. The CDR3, as DNA: TGTGCCAGCAGCGCCAGGGACAGATTAGCCAAAAACATTCAGTACTTC.

V is TRBV6-5 and J is TRBJ2-1, with TRBD2 identical over 8 bases. Germline values: CDR1 MNHEY, CDR2 SVGAGI. The V gene end was trimmed by 2 bases and the J gene end by 3 bases; junction bases not matched to a gene: 6. The CDR3 consists of 16 residues. The CDR3 loop reads CASSYRSLAGYNEQFF. The CDR3 nucleotides are TGTGCCAGCAGTTACAGGAGTCTAGCGGGCTACAATGAGCAGTTCTTC.

The chain couples TRBV28 to TRBJ2-2; 7 bases are shared with TRBD2. CDR3 length equals 15 residues. Germline V gives CDR1 MDHEN, CDR2 SYDVKM. Trimming cost V 5 bases and J 1 base; bases outside gene matches: 4. The CDR3 nucleotides read TGTGCCAGCAGTCCACTAGCGAGGAACACCGGGGAGCTGTTTTTT. This codes for CASSPLARNTGELFF.

CDR3 nucleotide sequence: TGTGCCAGCAGAATCAGCGGGAGGGCCGTTTACGAGCAGTACTTC. The encoded protein is CASRISGRAVYEQYF. The J gene is TRBJ2-7, the V gene TRBV27, with 10 positions matching TRBD2. After removal of 6 bases from V and 4 bases from J, the junction contained 9 bases not matched to a gene. From germline, CDR1 is MNHEY and CDR2 SMNVEV (reference sequence). The CDR3 spans 15 residues.

This clone was counted between two and nine times. CDR3 in amino acids: CASSPQGNGEQYF. The CDR3 bases are TGTGCCAGCAGCCCCCAGGGGAACGGCGAGCAGTACTTC. The chain links TRBV7-6 to TRBJ2-7, with TRBD1 as a possible D gene (6 bases). V lost 5 bases, J lost 6 bases, and 14 bases lay in between. This CDR3 region has 13 residues. Germline V CDR1 and CDR2: SGHVS, FNYEAQ.

This clone has only a few counts. This sequence joins TRBV19 and TRBJ1-5; 9 bases line up with TRBD1. The CDR3 consists of 15 residues. V was clipped by 6 bases and J by 0 bases; unmatched bases: 3. CDR1 and CDR2 (germline): LNHDA, SQIVND (reference sequence). This chain's CDR3 is CASRGTGYSNQPQHF. In nucleotides, the CDR3 is TGTGCCAGTAGGGGGACAGGGTATAGCAATCAGCCCCAGCATTTT.

V usage is TRBV2 and J usage is TRBJ2-5; TRBD2 might be the D (6 bases). Deletions cut 3 bases from V and 5 bases from J, with 10 bases between. Germline V gives CDR1 SNHLY, CDR2 FYNNEI. The CDR3 has 13 amino acids. CDR3 DNA sequence: TGTGCCAGCAGTGAGGGGGGTTGGGAGACCCAGTACTTC. This gives the protein CASSEGGWETQYF.